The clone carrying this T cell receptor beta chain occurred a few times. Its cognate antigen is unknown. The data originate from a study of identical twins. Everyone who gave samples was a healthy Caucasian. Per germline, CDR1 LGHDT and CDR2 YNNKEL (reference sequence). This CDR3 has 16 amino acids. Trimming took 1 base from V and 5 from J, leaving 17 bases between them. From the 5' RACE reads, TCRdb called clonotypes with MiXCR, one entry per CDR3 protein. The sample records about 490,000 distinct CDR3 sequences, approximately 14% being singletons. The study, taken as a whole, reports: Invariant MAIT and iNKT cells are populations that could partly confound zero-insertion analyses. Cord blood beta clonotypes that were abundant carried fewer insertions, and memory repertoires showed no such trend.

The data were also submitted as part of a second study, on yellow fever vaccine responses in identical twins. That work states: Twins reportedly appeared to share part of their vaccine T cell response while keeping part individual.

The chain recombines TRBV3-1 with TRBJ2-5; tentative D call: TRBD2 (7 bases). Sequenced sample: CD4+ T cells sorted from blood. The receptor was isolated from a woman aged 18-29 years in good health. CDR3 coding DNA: TGTGCCAGCAGCCAAGGTGGAGGGGGGGCTCGGGAGACCCAGTACTTC. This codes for CASSQGGGGARETQYF.